This T cell receptor (beta chain) was obtained from a study of blood T cell repertoires in COVID-19. Study-wide context: From T cells, B-cell-depleted T cells, or PBMCs came the material, which was cDNA or gDNA.

The V end was cut by 3 bases, the J end by 5 bases, with 7 bases between. Germline values: CDR1 SEHNR, CDR2 FQNEAQ (reference sequence). The CDR3 spans 12 residues. How the authors handled the data: Amplification with reference gene primers provided the estimates of nucleated cell counts. The assay was immunoSEQ multiplex PCR, and TCRdb's table has in-frame clones only and misses some. That table gives V, J and clone size, and the DNA gave D and trimming. Counted here are 150,000 to 180,000 clones, around 85% occurring once; the ten biggest clones make up about 29%. This clone appeared a few times. The receptor was isolated from a woman aged 60 to 75 with acute or convalescent COVID-19. The sequenced material came from peripheral blood. The chain couples TRBV7-9 to TRBJ1-2; D is unresolved. CDR3 sequence: CASSFSPYGYTF. For the CDR3, the DNA is TGTGCCAGCAGCTTCAGTCCGTATGGCTACACCTTC.